This T cell receptor (beta chain) is from a study of blood T cell repertoires in COVID-19. Participants were aged about 18 to 89 years, lived in roughly 25 US areas, and enrolled virtually. Participants had their cohort set by participant-reported clinical history. Recovered status applied to Cohort 3 donors who had two consecutive negative PCRs. It also applied to those with clearance or with symptom resolution. Profiled with immunoSEQ multiplex PCR; TCRdb holds only in-frame clones, not every one. This table holds about 290,000 clones, around nine tenths found once. V shed 3 bases, J shed 4 bases, and the junction held 8 bases outside the gene matches. The CDR3 length is 16 residues. The germline V gene has CDR1 KGHSH and CDR2 LQKENI.

The specimen was PBMCs or T cells enriched from blood (not recorded which). The source is a woman in her thirties or forties who had recovered from COVID-19. The rearrangement joins TRBV18 to TRBJ1-5, with 8 bases fitting TRBD1. The CDR3 spells CASSPSDRVGNQPQHF. CDR3 nucleotide sequence: TGTGCCAGCTCACCCTCGGACAGGGTGGGGAATCAGCCCCAGCATTTT.